Shown below are 9 T cell receptor beta chains from a single sample sequenced in a study of shared clonotypes between healthy human individuals. The assay was immunoSEQ multiplex PCR, and TCRdb's table has in-frame clones only and misses some. The sample includes about 1.1 million clones, roughly 80% of them seen just once. The sequenced sample was memory CD4+ T cells from PBMCs. Specified subset: CD45RA-negative fraction. The receptors come from a man younger than 35 in good health. Some clones in this sample may be carry-over from other donors' samples.

CDR3 sequence: CASSYGTSAEQFF. CDR3 bases: TGTGCCAGCAGTTACGGGACTAGCGCTGAGCAGTTCTTC. This chain uses TRBV6-5 with TRBJ2-1; the match to TRBD2 covers 10 bases. This CDR3 contains 13 residues. Germline V gene lookup returns CDR1 MNHEY and CDR2 SVGAGI. The J segment lost 9 bases and the V segment lost 2 bases, leaving 1 base of the junction unmatched.

The V gene is TRBV4-2, the J gene TRBJ2-7; 10 positions match TRBD1. V was pared by 4 bases and J by 4 bases, with 7 bases of the junction left unmatched. Looked up from germline, CDR1 is LGHNA and CDR2 is YNFKEQ. The CDR3 is 15 residues long. In DNA form, the CDR3 reads TGTGCCAGCAGCCCGGGACAGGGGAATGCATACGAGCAGTACTTC. Translation: CASSPGQGNAYEQYF.

The V and J genes are TRBV6-1 and TRBJ2-5; maybe TRBD2 (6 bases). Germline V lookup: CDR1 MNHNS, CDR2 SASEGT. This CDR3 contains 14 residues. Deletions cut 6 bases from V and 5 bases from J, with 16 bases between. The CDR3 bases are TGTGCCAGCAGGTCTACCGGGAGATGGGAGACCCAGTACTTC. Residues: CASRSTGRWETQYF.

The CDR3 DNA reads TGTGCCAGCAGCCCCACTGTTAATAACGGGGAGCTGTTTTTT. It encodes CASSPTVNNGELFF. The rearrangement joins TRBV11-2 to TRBJ2-2, with D unclear. Germline V gene sequence: CDR1 SGHAT, CDR2 FQNNGV. V lost 5 bases and J 7 bases, leaving 14 bases between the germline ends. The CDR3 is made up of 14 amino acids.

The chain links TRBV5-1 to TRBJ2-1, with 15 positions matching TRBD2. From germline, CDR1 is SGHRS and CDR2 YFSETQ. After removal of 0 bases from V and 12 bases from J, the junction contained 7 bases not matched to a gene. The CDR3 is 16 residues long. CDR3 loop: CASSLAPGLAGGRQFF. CDR3 in DNA: TGCGCCAGCAGCTTGGCCCCGGGACTAGCGGGAGGTCGGCAGTTCTTC.

This clone was seen only once. V and J are TRBV28 and TRBJ2-7; 10 nucleotides align to TRBD1. With V trimmed by 3 bases and J by 1 base, 3 bases remained unmatched. The germline V gene has CDR1 MDHEN and CDR2 SYDVKM. The CDR3 spans 15 residues. CDR3 bases: TGTGCCAGCAGTTTCCGGGACAGGGGTTCCTACGAGCAGTACTTC. It specifies CASSFRDRGSYEQYF. The full variable domain, in which reference TRBV28 and TRBJ2-7 provide the parts outside the CDR3, is DVKVTQSSRYLVKRTGEKVFLECVQDMDHENMFWYRQDPGLGLRLIYFSYDVKMKEKGDIPEGYSVSREKKERFSLILESASTNQTSMYLCASSFRDRGSYEQYFGPGTRLTVT.

The gene calls are TRBV5-1 and TRBJ2-3; D ambiguous. The ends were cut back, 4 bases at V and 4 bases at J, with 13 bases in the middle. Germline loops: CDR1 SGHRS, CDR2 YFSETQ. The CDR3 runs 14 residues. The chain's CDR3 is CASSGLGVPDTQYF. The CDR3 DNA reads TGCGCCAGCAGCGGGCTAGGAGTCCCAGATACGCAGTATTTT. Drawing the rest from reference TRBV5-1 and TRBJ2-3, the complete variable domain is KAGVTQTPRYLIKTRGQQVTLSCSPISGHRSVSWYQQTPGQGLQFLFEYFSETQRNKGNFPGRFSGRQFSNSRSEMNVSTLELGDSALYLCASSGLGVPDTQYFGPGTRLTVL.

The gene calls are TRBV6-1 and TRBJ1-2; D is possibly TRBD1 (5 bases). This CDR3 region has 15 residues. Trimming stripped 5 bases from V and 2 bases from J, with 15 bases between. Germline V CDR1 and CDR2: MNHNS, SASEGT. CDR3 sequence reads: CASSRSGGGNYGYTF. For the CDR3, the DNA is TGTGCCAGCAGTCGATCCGGGGGGGGGAACTATGGCTACACCTTC.

This chain connects TRBV25-1 to TRBJ2-7; D unclear. The CDR3 is made up of 16 amino acids. V lost 3 bases and J 3 bases, leaving 18 bases between the germline ends. Germline loops: CDR1 MGHDK, CDR2 SYGVNS. In nucleotides, the CDR3 is TGTGCCAGCAGTGAGGTCAAAAGCGACGGAGACTACGAGCAGTACTTC. Protein product: CASSEVKSDGDYEQYF.